The 22 T cell receptor beta chains below were found in one sample sequenced in a study of cytomegalovirus exposure and HLA in healthy donors. The primer mix had 60 Vbeta and 13 Jbeta primers. The method was immunoSEQ multiplex PCR; TCRdb's version includes in-frame clones alone and lacks a portion of them. The sample lists 210,000 or so clones, 82% occurring once. Source material: PBMCs. The receptors shown here come from a middle-aged woman in good health and CMV-seronegative.

The chain couples TRBV2 to TRBJ2-7; unclear D gene. CDR1 is SNHLY, CDR2 FYNNEI, per germline. The CDR3 is made up of 13 amino acids. Trimming removed 7 bases from V and 3 bases from J, with 13 bases in between. The CDR3 DNA reads as TGTGCCAGCAACTCCGATGTTTTCTACGAGCAGTACTTC. Its translation: CASNSDVFYEQYF. The full variable domain, its missing parts supplied by reference TRBV2 and TRBJ2-7, is EPEVTQTPSHQVTQMGQEVILRCVPISNHLYFYWYRQILGQKVEFLVSFYNNEISEKSEIFDDQFSVERPDGSNFTLKIRSTKLEDSAMYFCASNSDVFYEQYFGPGTRLTVT.

The V and J genes are TRBV27 and TRBJ2-1, with TRBD2 as a possible D gene (6 bases). The CDR3 is 15 residues long. V was pared by 2 bases and J by 0 bases, with 8 bases between. Germline assignment: CDR1 MNHEY and CDR2 SMNVEV (reference sequence). In DNA form, the CDR3 reads TGTGCCAGCAGTTTAGCGGGGCCCTCCTACAATGAGCAGTTCTTC. Translated: CASSLAGPSYNEQFF.

The chain employs TRBV5-4 and TRBJ2-5; 15 positions agree with TRBD2. The CDR3 length is 17 residues. The germline V gene has CDR1 SGHNT and CDR2 YYREEE (reference sequence). V shed 3 bases, J shed 4 bases, and the junction held 7 bases outside the gene matches. This CDR3 reads CASSSRTSGGAGETQYF. Here the CDR3 DNA reads TGTGCCAGCAGCTCCCGGACTAGCGGGGGGGCCGGAGAGACCCAGTACTTC.

The V call is TRBV27, the J call TRBJ2-5, with a possible D match to TRBD2 (5 bases). V was shortened by 3 bases and J by 4 bases, with 9 bases between the two germline ends. The CDR3 is 13 residues long. CDR1 and CDR2 from the germline V gene are MNHEY and SMNVEV (reference sequence). Here the CDR3 DNA reads TGTGCCAGCAGTTTTGGAGGTCGAGAGACCCAGTACTTC. Translated: CASSFGGRETQYF.

This clone was detected only a few times. The chain links TRBV14 to TRBJ1-2, with D possibly TRBD1 on 5 matching bases. From germline, CDR1 is SGHDN and CDR2 FVKESK. Trimming left V 0 bases short and J 6 bases short, with 17 bases between. The CDR3 covers 16 residues. CDR3 nucleotide sequence: TGTGCCAGCAGCCAAGATCCCGAGCCAGGGAGGCATGGCTACACCTTC. It translates to CASSQDPEPGRHGYTF.

The chain links TRBV9 to TRBJ2-7; TRBD1 might be the D (5 bases). Germline loops: CDR1 SGDLS, CDR2 YYNGEE. V was cut by 0 bases and J by 6 bases, with 16 bases left in between. This CDR3 spans 15 amino acids. CDR3 coding DNA: TGTGCCAGCAGCGTAGATCCCCAGGGTCTTTTCGAGCAGTACTTC. Amino acid sequence: CASSVDPQGLFEQYF.

This clone was found once. The chain couples TRBV27 to TRBJ2-7, with TRBD1 as a possible D gene (7 bases). The CDR3 is 15 amino acids. The V end was cut by 4 bases, the J end by 2 bases, with 15 bases between. Germline loops: CDR1 MNHEY, CDR2 SMNVEV (reference sequence). As DNA, the CDR3 is TGTGCCAGCAGTTCCCAGGGGGGAAGTACCTACGAGCAGTACTTC. Amino acids: CASSSQGGSTYEQYF.

The chain has TRBV6-1 and TRBJ2-2, with 11 bases identical to TRBD2. The CDR3 is 16 amino acids. CDR1 is MNHNS, CDR2 SASEGT, per germline. V shed 0 bases and J 7 bases; nucleotides not matched to a gene: 4. The CDR3 DNA reads as TGTGCCAGCAGTGAAGCTAGCGGGGGGGCCTTCGGGGAGCTGTTTTTT. It codes for CASSEASGGAFGELFF.

The CDR3 spells CASSLKRRFGNTIYF. The CDR3 nucleotides read TGTGCCAGCAGCTTAAAAAGGAGATTTGGAAACACCATATATTTT. This chain joins TRBV13 and TRBJ1-3, with D hard to call. Trimming stripped 2 bases from V and 3 bases from J, with 11 bases between. The CDR3 has 15 amino acids. In germline, CDR1 is PRHDT, CDR2 FYEKMQ (reference sequence).

The J gene is TRBJ2-7, the V gene TRBV7-2; unclear D gene. The V and J ends lost 2 bases and 3 bases respectively, with 11 bases between them. This CDR3 spans 14 amino acids. Germline V gene data show CDR1 as SGHTA and CDR2 as FQGNSA. For the CDR3, the DNA is TGTGCCAGCAGCTTATCCCCTGAGCTCTACGAGCAGTACTTC. Translation: CASSLSPELYEQYF.

The chain is built from TRBV7-3 and TRBJ1-2; the D gene is possibly TRBD1 (5 bases). CDR3 length: 14 residues. Trimming took 4 bases from V and 0 from J, leaving 9 bases between them. The germline V gene encodes CDR1 SGHTA and CDR2 FQGTGA. CDR3 region: CASSSGGANYGYTF. In nucleotides, the CDR3 is TGTGCCAGCAGCTCGGGGGGAGCTAACTATGGCTACACCTTC.

The chain joins TRBV6-1 to TRBJ2-1; 9 bases align to TRBD2. Germline CDR1 and CDR2: MNHNS and SASEGT. The CDR3 contains 15 residues. V dropped 4 bases and J dropped 5; count of bases not matched to a gene: 6. The DNA of the CDR3 is TGTGCCAGCAGTGGGCGCGGGGGGGTCGACAATGAGCAGTTCTTC. This codes for CASSGRGGVDNEQFF.

The gene calls are TRBV7-9 and TRBJ1-5; tentatively, D is TRBD1 (5 bases). The CDR3 spans 16 residues. Germline V gene sequence: CDR1 SEHNR, CDR2 FQNEAQ (reference sequence). V was clipped by 8 bases and J by 9 bases, with 26 bases between them. CDR3 coding DNA: TGTGCCAGCTCACACAACGCGCAGGGCACCGTAGGGCCCCAGCATTTT. Translation gives CASSHNAQGTVGPQHF. Complete variable domain (other parts from reference TRBV7-9 and TRBJ1-5): DTGVSQNPRHKITKRGQNVTFRCDPISEHNRLYWYRQTLGQGPEFLTYFQNEAQLEKSRLLSDRFSAERPKGSFSTLEIQRTEQGDSAMYLCASSHNAQGTVGPQHFGDGTRLSIL.

Here the CDR3 reads CASSQGSSGGFAEQYF. The CDR3 DNA is TGTGCCAGCAGCCAAGGGTCTAGCGGGGGGTTCGCCGAGCAGTACTTC. J is TRBJ2-7 and V is TRBV14, with 11 positions matching TRBD2. V gave up 1 base and J gave up 6 bases; unmatched junction bases: 8. Germline CDR1 and CDR2: SGHDN and FVKESK. The CDR3 totals 16 residues.

This chain links TRBV11-2 with TRBJ2-7; perhaps TRBD1 as D (5 bases). Germline assignment: CDR1 SGHAT and CDR2 FQNNGV. The CDR3 runs 11 residues. Trimming cost V 6 bases and J 11 bases, with 14 bases left between them. CDR3 loop: CASSWGRGKYF. DNA of the CDR3: TGTGCCAGCAGTTGGGGCCGTGGGAAGTACTTC.

The count of this clone is one. The V gene is TRBV18, the J gene TRBJ2-6; weak D call: TRBD1 (6 bases). This CDR3 has 18 amino acids. Germline CDR1 reads KGHSH; CDR2 reads LQKENI. Trimming removed 2 bases at V and 2 bases at J, with 16 bases between. CDR3 region: CASSPGRQALTGANVLTF. The CDR3 region has the DNA TGTGCCAGCTCACCAGGAAGACAGGCATTGACTGGGGCCAACGTCCTGACTTTC.

The CDR3: CASSLGGSLTYEQYF. CDR3 sequence (DNA): TGTGCCAGCAGCTTAGGCGGTTCTCTTACCTACGAGCAGTACTTC. This rearrangement joins TRBV7-9 to TRBJ2-7, with D unclear. There are 15 residues in the CDR3. Trimming took 1 base from V and 2 from J, leaving 12 bases between them. Germline V CDR1 and CDR2: SEHNR, FQNEAQ (reference sequence).

The V gene is TRBV29-1, the J gene TRBJ1-2; perhaps TRBD1 as D (6 bases). Germline CDR1 reads SQVTM; CDR2 reads ANQGSEA. The length of the CDR3 is 12 residues. Deletions cut 8 bases from V and 3 bases from J, with 13 bases between. CDR3 amino acids: CSSWGGDYGYTF. The CDR3 nucleotides are TGCAGCTCGTGGGGGGGCGACTATGGCTACACCTTC.

This chain links TRBV28 with TRBJ2-5, with 7 bases that match TRBD2. J was trimmed by 0 bases and V by 7 bases; bases with no gene match: 11. The germline V gene encodes CDR1 MDHEN and CDR2 SYDVKM. The CDR3 length is 16 residues. CDR3 nucleotide sequence: TGTGCCAGCACCTGGGGGGGGAACCTGTACCAAGAGACCCAGTACTTC. It yields the protein CASTWGGNLYQETQYF.

This clone was observed a single time. V and J are TRBV5-1 and TRBJ1-1; 8 bases fit TRBD1. V shed 1 base, J shed 1 base, and the junction held 6 bases outside the gene matches. The V gene's germline CDR1 is SGHRS and CDR2 YFSETQ. The CDR3 runs 16 residues. Written as DNA, the CDR3 is TGCGCCAGCAGCTTGACCCTCGGGACAGGGAACACTGAAGCTTTCTTT. Residues: CASSLTLGTGNTEAFF. The full variable domain, its missing parts supplied by reference TRBV5-1 and TRBJ1-1, is KAGVTQTPRYLIKTRGQQVTLSCSPISGHRSVSWYQQTPGQGLQFLFEYFSETQRNKGNFPGRFSGRQFSNSRSEMNVSTLELGDSALYLCASSLTLGTGNTEAFFGQGTRLTVV.

This chain links TRBV28 with TRBJ1-1, with 8 bases aligning to TRBD1. Germline CDR1 MDHEN, CDR2 SYDVKM. There are 14 residues in the CDR3. V trimming: 4 bases; J trimming: 3 bases; junction bases outside the gene matches: 4. The CDR3 region has the DNA TGTGCCAGCAGTTCGGGACAGGACCACACTGAAGCTTTCTTT. This encodes CASSSGQDHTEAFF.

The V and J genes are TRBV29-1 and TRBJ2-5; D remains unclear. The better agreement between TRBJ2-7 and the DNA end casts doubt on the J call. Germline assignment: CDR1 SQVTM and CDR2 ANQGSEA. The CDR3 is made up of 11 amino acids. CDR3 bases: TGCAGCGTTGCAACAGCCTACGAGCAGTACTTC. Its protein is CSVATAYEQYF.